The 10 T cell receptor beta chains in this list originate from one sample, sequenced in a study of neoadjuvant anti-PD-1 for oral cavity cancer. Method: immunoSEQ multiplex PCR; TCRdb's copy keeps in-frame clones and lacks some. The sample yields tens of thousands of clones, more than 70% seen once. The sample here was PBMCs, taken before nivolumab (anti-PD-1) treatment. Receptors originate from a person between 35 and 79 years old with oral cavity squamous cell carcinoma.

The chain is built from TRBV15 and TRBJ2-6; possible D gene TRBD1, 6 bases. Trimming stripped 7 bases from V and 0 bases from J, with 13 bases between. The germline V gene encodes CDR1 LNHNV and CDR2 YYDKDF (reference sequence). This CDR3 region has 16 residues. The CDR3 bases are TGTGCCACCAAGAGGGACACCCTCTCTGGGGCCAACGTCCTGACTTTC. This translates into CATKRDTLSGANVLTF.

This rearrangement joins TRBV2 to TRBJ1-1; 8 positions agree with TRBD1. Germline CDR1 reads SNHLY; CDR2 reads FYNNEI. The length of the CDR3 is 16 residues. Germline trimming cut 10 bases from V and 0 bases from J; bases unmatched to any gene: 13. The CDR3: CATGRRTGRLNTEAFF. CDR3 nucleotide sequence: TGTGCCACCGGGAGGAGGACAGGGAGACTGAACACTGAAGCTTTCTTT.

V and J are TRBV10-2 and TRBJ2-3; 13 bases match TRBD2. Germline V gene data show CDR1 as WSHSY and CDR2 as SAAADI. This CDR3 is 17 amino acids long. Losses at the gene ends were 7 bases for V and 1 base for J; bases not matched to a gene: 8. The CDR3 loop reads CASNSGTSGTGTDTQYF. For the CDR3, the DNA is TGCGCCAGCAACTCAGGGACTAGCGGGACAGGCACAGATACGCAGTATTTT.

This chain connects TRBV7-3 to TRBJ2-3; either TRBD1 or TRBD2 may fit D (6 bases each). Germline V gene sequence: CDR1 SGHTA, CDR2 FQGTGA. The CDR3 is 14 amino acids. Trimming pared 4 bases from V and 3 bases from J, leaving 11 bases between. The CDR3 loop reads CASSYRAGTDTQYF. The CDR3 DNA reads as TGTGCCAGCAGCTACAGGGCGGGGACAGATACGCAGTATTTT.

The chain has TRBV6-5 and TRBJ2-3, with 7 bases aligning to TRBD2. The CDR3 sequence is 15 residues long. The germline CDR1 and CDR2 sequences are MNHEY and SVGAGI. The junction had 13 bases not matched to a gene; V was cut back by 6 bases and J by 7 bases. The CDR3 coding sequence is TGTGCCAGCAGCCCCGGGACTATACTCCCTCATACGCAGTATTTT. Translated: CASSPGTILPHTQYF.

CDR3 sequence reads: CASRPFLWPGLNQPQHF. CDR3 DNA sequence: TGTGCCAGCAGACCCTTCCTGTGGCCGGGACTCAATCAGCCCCAGCATTTT. The chain combines TRBV27 with TRBJ1-5; possibly TRBD1 for D (5 bases). CDR3 size: 17 residues. The germline gives CDR1 MNHEY, CDR2 SMNVEV (reference sequence). Deletions cut 6 bases from V and 3 bases from J, with 21 bases between.

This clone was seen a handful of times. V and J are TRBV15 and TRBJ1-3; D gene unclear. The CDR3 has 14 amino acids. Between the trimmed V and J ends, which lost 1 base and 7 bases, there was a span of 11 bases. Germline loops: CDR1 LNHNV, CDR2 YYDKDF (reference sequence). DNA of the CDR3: TGTGCCACCAGCAGAGGCCGAGGAGGCAACACCATATATTTT. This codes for CATSRGRGGNTIYF.

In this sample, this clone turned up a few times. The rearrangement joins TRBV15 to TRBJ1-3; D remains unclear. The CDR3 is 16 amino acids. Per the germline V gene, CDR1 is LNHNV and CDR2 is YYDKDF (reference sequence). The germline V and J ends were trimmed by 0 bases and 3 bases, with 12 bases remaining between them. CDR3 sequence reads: CATSREGAAVGNTIYF. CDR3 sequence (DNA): TGTGCCACCAGCAGAGAGGGTGCGGCGGTTGGAAACACCATATATTTT. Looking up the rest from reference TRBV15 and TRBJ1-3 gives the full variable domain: DAMVIQNPRYQVTQFGKPVTLSCSQTLNHNVMYWYQQKSSQAPKLLFHYYDKDFNNEADTPDNFQSRRPNTSFCFLDIRSPGLGDTAMYLCATSREGAAVGNTIYFGEGSWLTVV.

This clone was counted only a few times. CDR3 in DNA: TGTGCCAGCAGTTTAAACAGGGCCCAGCCCCAGCATTTT. Its translation: CASSLNRAQPQHF. V usage is TRBV27 and J usage is TRBJ1-5, with D possibly matching TRBD1 (6 bases). The V end was cut by 2 bases, the J end by 7 bases, with 9 bases between. The CDR3 has 13 residues. Germline V CDR1 and CDR2: MNHEY, SMNVEV (reference sequence).

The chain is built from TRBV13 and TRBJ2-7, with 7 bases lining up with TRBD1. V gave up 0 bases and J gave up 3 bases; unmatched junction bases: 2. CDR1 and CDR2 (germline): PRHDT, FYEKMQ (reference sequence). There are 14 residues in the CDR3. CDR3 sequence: CASSLGGDSYEQYF. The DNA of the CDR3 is TGTGCCAGCAGCTTAGGGGGGGACAGCTACGAGCAGTACTTC.